This T cell receptor (beta chain) comes out of a study of siplizumab effects on memory and regulatory T cells. Study-wide points: Siplizumab conditions gave an average of roughly 65% Treg-derived mappable alloreactive CD4+ clones, versus 25% to 30% for controls. The apparent diversity of naive T cells exceeded that of memory cells, and naive T cells seemed to make a major contribution to the alloresponse.

In the case of this clone: The antigen remains unidentified.

V shed 0 bases, J shed 7 bases, and the junction held 6 bases outside the gene matches. The germline gives CDR1 SGHRS, CDR2 YFSETQ. The CDR3 consists of 15 residues. The data were produced by immunoSEQ multiplex PCR, yet TCRdb's version contains in-frame clones alone and is incomplete. The table lists approximately 100,000 clones, just over 90% of them singletons. The sample was non-Treg CD4+ T cells sorted from blood. V is TRBV5-1 and J is TRBJ1-5; 8 nucleotides align to TRBD1. The TCR originated in a human donor in good health. The CDR3 coding sequence is TGCGCCAGCAGCTTGGAAACAGGGGGTCGGCAGCCCCAGCATTTT. Translation gives CASSLETGGRQPQHF.